This TCR beta chain was sequenced during a study of T cell repertoires in cytomegalovirus infection (dated by TCRdb to the late 2010s). Context from the whole study: The HLA type of each donor mattered for the analysis, because public TCR beta signatures pointed to carriage of CMV infection along with the matching HLA type.

As for this clonotype: Its specific antigen is unknown. Per-nucleotide qualities are absent, and no much larger clonotype sits a single base away.

Study-wide findings and limitations: The ex vivo response was dominated by HLA-C-restricted CMV-specific TCR beta clonotypes, which also provided the single most frequent clonotype in two of eight donors. In both this cohort and an independent approximately 400-donor cohort, the cumulative frequency of public TCR beta family members distinguished carriers of CMV infection plus the relevant HLA type.

Sequenced using an Illumina HiSeq 1500. The raw public data were reprocessed by TCRdb itself: fastp quality trimming at Q25, MiXCR clonotype calling, in-frame beta chains only. Rows are combined by CDR3 protein, so each entry shows the most common genes and DNA. In this sample the table shows hundreds of thousands of distinct CDR3 sequences, around a sixth of which occur a single time. The biggest ten clones account for 12% of the sample. The specimen was PBMCs. The receptor's source is a human donor in good health (CMV status not recorded). Some clones in this sample may be carry-over from other donors' samples.

The CDR3 reads as follows: CALGQGSSYNSPLHF. The DNA reads as follows: TGTGCCTTAGGACAGGGGAGCTCCTATAATTCACCCCTCCACTTT. Here the chain combines TRBV2 and TRBJ1-6; 9 bases in the middle match TRBD1. The CDR3 runs 15 residues from the cysteine to the phenylalanine. CDR3 DNA is the only sequence kept; it has 45 bases, read in frame from the first base. V ends up 11 bases short and J 0 bases short, with an unmatched junction base count of 5. The germline V gene specifies SNHLY as CDR1 and FYNNEI as CDR2.